This TCR beta chain was sequenced in a study of T cell responses to AZD1222 COVID-19 vaccine. TCRdb keeps only in-frame clones here, not all; method: immunoSEQ multiplex PCR. The sample records 100,000 to 140,000 clones, roughly 90% being singletons. Germline V CDR1 and CDR2: SGHKS, YYEKEE (reference sequence). The ends were cut back, 3 bases at V and 1 base at J, with 10 bases in the middle. The CDR3 covers 15 residues. The V and J genes are TRBV5-5 and TRBJ2-2; D possibly corresponds to TRBD2 (6 bases). The input for sequencing was peripheral blood, taken on day 0 of AZD1222 vaccination. The clonotype was recovered from an adult in good health. This chain's CDR3 is CASSSRGLNTGELFF. The CDR3 DNA sequence: TGTGCCAGCAGCTCGAGGGGACTGAACACCGGGGAGCTGTTTTTT.